A selection of T cell receptor beta chains follows, all from one sample in a study of human T cells and chemical hapten exposure. TCRdb recomputed calls from the RACE reads with MiXCR, one row per CDR3 protein. The table includes more than 80,000 distinct CDR3 sequences, around 10% detected once. The sample consisted of whole blood, taken in connection with sensitization to the hapten diphenylcyclopropenone (DPC). These receptor sequences come from a woman aged 45-65 years with alopecia areata. Some clones in this sample may be carry-over from other donors' samples. The CDR3 runs from the conserved cysteine through the conserved F or W. D genes are given only for firm matches. Not all rows give a size; the values are once, few, many and, for expanded clones, a class.

abundance | j_gene | d_gene | v_gene | CDR3nt | CDR3aa
many | TRBJ2-7 | NA | TRBV4-3 | TGCGCCAGCAGCCAAGATAATGGTTACGAGCAGTACTTC | CASSQDNGYEQYF
few | TRBJ1-3 | NA | TRBV11-2 | TGTGCCAGCAGCTTCCCTGGCTCTGGAAACACCATATATTTT | CASSFPGSGNTIYF
many | TRBJ2-3 | TRBD1 | TRBV12-3/TRBV12-4 | TGTGCCAGCAGTTTTAGGACAGGGGGGACAGATACGCAGTATTTT | CASSFRTGGTDTQYF
few | TRBJ1-2 | NA | TRBV18 | TGTGCCAGCTCACCCGGACAGTCTAACTATGGCTACACCTTC | CASSPGQSNYGYTF
few | TRBJ2-2 | NA | TRBV6-5 | TGTGCCAGCAGCCGTTTGAACACCGGGGAGCTGTTTTTT | CASSRLNTGELFF
few | TRBJ1-1 | NA | TRBV19 | TGTGCCAGTAGTATATTTGGGCAGGTCACTGAAGCTTTCTTT | CASSIFGQVTEAFF
few | TRBJ1-6 | NA | TRBV25-1 | TGTGCCAGCAGTCAGACCGGGAGCTATAATTCACCCCTCCACTTT | CASSQTGSYNSPLHF
few | TRBJ2-7 | NA | TRBV20-1 | TGCAGTGCTAGACGGGGGATTGGGGTGTACGAGCAGTACTTC | CSARRGIGVYEQYF
many | TRBJ1-2 | NA | TRBV19 | TGTGCCAGTAGTATCAGAAGATACTATGGCTACACCTTC | CASSIRRYYGYTF
NA | TRBJ2-3 | NA | TRBV5-1 | TGCGCCAGCAGCTTTGCGCAGATCCGAACCACAGATACGCAGTATTTT | CASSFAQIRTTDTQYF
NA | TRBJ2-1 | TRBD2 | TRBV20-1 | TGCAGTGCCTTCGGACTAGCGGGAGGGCCCGTGAATGAGCAGTTCTTC | CSAFGLAGGPVNEQFF
few | TRBJ2-3 | NA | TRBV12-3/TRBV12-4 | TGTGCCAGCAGTTTTGATAGCGGACGCACAGATACGCAGTATTTT | CASSFDSGRTDTQYF
many | TRBJ2-1 | NA | TRBV2 | TGTGCCACCGGAGGGCCAGGCAATGAGCAGTTCTTC | CATGGPGNEQFF
few | TRBJ2-7 | TRBD1 | TRBV6-1 | TGTGCCAGCACTGGAGGACAGGGACTGCTGAACGAGCAGTACTTC | CASTGGQGLLNEQYF
NA | TRBJ2-1 | NA | TRBV18 | TGTGCCAGCTCACCTTTGCCGGGGGTTGGATATGCGGTCAGGAGTGAGCAGTTCTTC | CASSPLPGVGYAVRSEQFF
NA | TRBJ2-3 | NA | TRBV7-2 | TGTGCCAGCAGCTCTTTACGAGATACGCAGTATTTT | CASSSLRDTQYF
NA | TRBJ1-1 | TRBD1 | TRBV12-3/TRBV12-4 | TGTGCCAGCAGAAGAGATGACAGGGGGAACACTGAAGCTTTCTTT | CASRRDDRGNTEAFF
NA | TRBJ1-2 | NA | TRBV20-1 | TGCAGTGCTAGAGTCGGTGGCTACACCTTC | CSARVGGYTF
many | TRBJ1-1 | NA | TRBV12-3/TRBV12-4 | TGTGCCAGCAGTTATAGAAGGGTGACTGAAGCTTTCTTT | CASSYRRVTEAFF
NA | TRBJ2-2 | NA | TRBV18 | TGTGCCAGCTCACCACCTGATGGGATGGACACCGGGGAGCTGTTTTTT | CASSPPDGMDTGELFF
few | TRBJ2-3 | NA | TRBV28 | TGTGCCAGCAGTCTAGGGGCTGGGATCGAGGGAACAGATACGCAGTATTTT | CASSLGAGIEGTDTQYF
NA | TRBJ2-3 | NA | TRBV11-2 | TGTGCCAGCAGCTTAGGCGCCCGCCGCCACGATACGCAGTATTTT | CASSLGARRHDTQYF
few | TRBJ1-2 | TRBD1 | TRBV10-2 | TGCGCCAGCAGTGAGGGCCCCGGGACAGGGGGCGCTGGCTACACCTTC | CASSEGPGTGGAGYTF